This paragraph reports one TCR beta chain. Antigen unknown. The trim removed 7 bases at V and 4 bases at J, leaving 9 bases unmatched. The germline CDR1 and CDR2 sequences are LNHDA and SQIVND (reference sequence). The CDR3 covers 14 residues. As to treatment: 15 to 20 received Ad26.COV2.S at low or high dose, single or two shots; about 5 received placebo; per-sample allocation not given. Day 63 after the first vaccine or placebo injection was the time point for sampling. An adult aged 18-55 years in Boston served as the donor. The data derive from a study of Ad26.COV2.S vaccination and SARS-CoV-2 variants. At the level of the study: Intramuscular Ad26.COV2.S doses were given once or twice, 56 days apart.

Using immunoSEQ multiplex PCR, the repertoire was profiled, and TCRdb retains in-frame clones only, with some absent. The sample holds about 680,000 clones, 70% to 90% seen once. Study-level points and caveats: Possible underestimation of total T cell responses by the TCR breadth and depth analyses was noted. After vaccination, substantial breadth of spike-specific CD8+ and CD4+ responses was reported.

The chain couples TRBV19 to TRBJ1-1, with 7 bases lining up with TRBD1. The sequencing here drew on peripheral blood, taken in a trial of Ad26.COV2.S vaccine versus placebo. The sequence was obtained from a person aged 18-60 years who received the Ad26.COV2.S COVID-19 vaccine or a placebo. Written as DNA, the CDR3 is TGTGCCAGTACCCGCATGGACAGGAGCACTGAAGCTTTCTTT. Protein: CASTRMDRSTEAFF.